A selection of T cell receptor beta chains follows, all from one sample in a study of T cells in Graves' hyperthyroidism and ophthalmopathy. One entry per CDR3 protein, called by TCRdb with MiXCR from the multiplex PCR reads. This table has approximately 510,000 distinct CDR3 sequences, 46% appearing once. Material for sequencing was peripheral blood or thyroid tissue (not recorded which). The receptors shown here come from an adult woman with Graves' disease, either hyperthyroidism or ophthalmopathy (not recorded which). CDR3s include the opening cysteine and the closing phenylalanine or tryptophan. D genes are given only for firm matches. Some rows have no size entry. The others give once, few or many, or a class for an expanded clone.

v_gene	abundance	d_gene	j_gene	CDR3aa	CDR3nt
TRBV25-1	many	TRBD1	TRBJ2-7	CASSESGTGTSYEQYF	TGTGCCAGCAGTGAATCGGGGACAGGGACCAGCTACGAGCAGTACTTC
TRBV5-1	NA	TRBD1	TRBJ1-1	CASSFPTGSTEAFF	TGCGCCAGCAGCTTCCCGACAGGGAGCACTGAAGCTTTCTTT
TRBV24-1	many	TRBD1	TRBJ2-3	CATGTGVSTDTQYF	TGTGCCACCGGGACAGGGGTGAGCACAGATACGCAGTATTTT
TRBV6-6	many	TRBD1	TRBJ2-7	CASSKGQGRAYEQYF	TGTGCCAGCAGCAAAGGACAGGGACGGGCCTACGAGCAGTACTTC
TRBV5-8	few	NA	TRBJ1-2	CASSLADGRGGYTF	TGTGCCAGCAGCTTGGCTGACGGTAGGGGTGGCTACACCTTC
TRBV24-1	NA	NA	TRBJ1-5	CATSDPGWLVIGTTSKPQHF	TGTGCCACCAGTGATCCCGGGTGGCTGGTCATCGGGACAACGTCGAAGCCCCAGCATTTT
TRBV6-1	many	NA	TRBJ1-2	CASSGEGRAYGYTF	TGTGCCAGCAGTGGCGAGGGGCGCGCCTATGGCTACACCTTC
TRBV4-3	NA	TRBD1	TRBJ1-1	CASSQLRGPTYAEAFF	TGCGCCAGCAGCCAATTGAGGGGGCCCACCTACGCTGAAGCTTTCTTT
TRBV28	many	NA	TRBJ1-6	CASSPARGIRPLHF	TGTGCCAGCAGCCCCGCCCGGGGGATAAGACCCCTCCACTTT
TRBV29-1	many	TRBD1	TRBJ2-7	CSVVQGASYEQYF	TGCAGCGTTGTACAGGGGGCCTCCTACGAGCAGTACTTC
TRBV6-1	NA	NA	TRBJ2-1	CASSRSDEQFF	TGTGCCAGCAGTAGGAGCGATGAGCAGTTCTTC
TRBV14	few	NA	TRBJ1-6	CASSQPSGRGSYNSPLHF	TGTGCCAGCAGCCAGCCTAGCGGGAGGGGTTCCTATAATTCACCCCTCCACTTT
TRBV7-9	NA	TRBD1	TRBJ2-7	CASSLPGQGYEQYF	TGTGCCAGCAGTCTACCGGGACAGGGCTACGAGCAGTACTTC
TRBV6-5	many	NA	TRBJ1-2	CASRAGPANYGYTF	TGTGCCAGCAGGGCAGGACCCGCTAACTATGGCTACACCTTC
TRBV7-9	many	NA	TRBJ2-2	CASSPPSGELFF	TGTGCCAGCAGCCCCCCTAGCGGGGAGCTGTTTTTT
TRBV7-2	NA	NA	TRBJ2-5	CASSQLATGETQYF	TGTGCCAGCAGCCAACTCGCTACTGGGGAGACCCAGTACTTC
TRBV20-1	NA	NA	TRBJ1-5	CSASSPLGSNQPQHF	TGCAGTGCCAGCTCACCTCTGGGGAGCAATCAGCCCCAGCATTTT
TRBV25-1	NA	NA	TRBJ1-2	CASSDRGRPNYGYTF	TGTGCCAGCAGTGATCGGGGCAGACCTAACTATGGCTACACCTTC
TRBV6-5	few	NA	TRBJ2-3	CASSLGGGSSDTQYF	TGTGCCAGCAGTCTTGGCGGGGGCTCGTCGGATACGCAGTATTTT
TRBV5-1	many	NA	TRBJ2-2	CASTLMGQGNTGELFF	TGCGCCAGCACCCTGATGGGACAAGGGAACACCGGGGAGCTGTTTTTT
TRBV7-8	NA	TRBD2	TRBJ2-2	CASTLVVLALTNTGELFF	TGTGCCAGCACCCTTGTGGTACTAGCGCTTACGAACACCGGGGAGCTGTTTTTT
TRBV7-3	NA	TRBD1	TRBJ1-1	CASSPLGTGDGTEAFF	TGTGCCAGCAGTCCCCTGGGGACAGGGGACGGCACTGAAGCTTTCTTT
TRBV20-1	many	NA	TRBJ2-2	CSATPGALANTGELFF	TGCAGTGCTACCCCGGGAGCATTGGCGAACACCGGGGAGCTGTTTTTT
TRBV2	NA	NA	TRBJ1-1	CASSARSGLINTEAFF	TGTGCCAGCAGTGCTAGATCGGGACTGATAAACACTGAAGCTTTCTTT
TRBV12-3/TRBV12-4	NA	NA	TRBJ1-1	CASSFMINSEAFF	TGTGCCAGCAGTTTTATGATTAACTCGGAAGCTTTCTTT
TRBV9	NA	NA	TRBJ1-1	CASNTGLATEAFF	TGTGCCAGTAATACAGGGTTGGCCACTGAAGCTTTCTTT
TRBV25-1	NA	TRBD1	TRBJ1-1	CASGEDRGTEAFF	TGTGCCAGCGGAGAAGACAGGGGCACTGAAGCTTTCTTT
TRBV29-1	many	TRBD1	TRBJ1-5	CSVQVGTGRYQPQHF	TGCAGCGTCCAGGTGGGGACAGGGCGTTATCAGCCCCAGCATTTT
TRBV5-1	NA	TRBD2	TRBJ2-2	CASSRTSVVTGELFF	TGCGCCAGCAGCAGGACTAGCGTAGTCACCGGGGAGCTGTTTTTT
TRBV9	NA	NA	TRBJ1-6	CASSVATNNRNSPLHF	TGTGCCAGCAGCGTAGCTACTAACAATCGGAATTCACCCCTCCACTTT
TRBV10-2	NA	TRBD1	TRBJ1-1	CASSGQGVGAFF	TGCGCCAGCAGTGGACAGGGTGTTGGAGCTTTCTTT
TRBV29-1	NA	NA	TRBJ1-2	CSEGTNYGYTF	TGCAGCGAAGGCACCAACTATGGCTACACCTTC
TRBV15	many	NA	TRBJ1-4	CATSGTWILTSEKLFF	TGTGCCACCAGCGGAACGTGGATCCTTACCAGCGAAAAACTGTTTTTT
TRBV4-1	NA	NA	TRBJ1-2	CASSQLRGRGYTF	TGCGCCAGCAGCCAACTCAGGGGTCGTGGCTACACCTTC
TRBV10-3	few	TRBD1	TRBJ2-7	CATSGTGTYEQYF	TGTGCCACTTCCGGGACAGGGACCTACGAGCAGTACTTC
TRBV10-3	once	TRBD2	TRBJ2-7	CAAGEYEQYF	TGTGCGGCGGGAGAGTACGAGCAGTACTTC
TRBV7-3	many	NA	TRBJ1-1	CASSLTGGYEAFF	TGTGCCAGCAGCTTAACAGGAGGGTATGAAGCTTTCTTT
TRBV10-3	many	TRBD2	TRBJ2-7	CAILNPSGRDEQYF	TGTGCCATCCTAAACCCCAGCGGGAGGGACGAGCAGTACTTC
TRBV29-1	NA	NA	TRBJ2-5	CSVGTAGTQYF	TGCAGCGTTGGGACGGCCGGGACCCAGTACTTC
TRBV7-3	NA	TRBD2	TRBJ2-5	CASSLGAGEPKTQYF	TGTGCCAGCAGCTTAGGAGCGGGAGAACCGAAGACCCAGTACTTC
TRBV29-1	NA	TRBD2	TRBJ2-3	CSVTAGGSSDTQYF	TGCAGCGTAACAGCGGGAGGGAGCTCAGATACGCAGTATTTT
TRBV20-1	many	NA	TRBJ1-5	CSARDSGRDPMPYQPQHF	TGCAGTGCTAGAGATTCGGGACGGGACCCCATGCCGTATCAGCCCCAGCATTTT
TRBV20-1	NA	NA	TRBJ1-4	CSARRGFNEKLFF	TGCAGTGCTAGAAGGGGGTTTAATGAAAAACTGTTTTTT
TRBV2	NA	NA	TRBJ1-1	CASSSRVFRALGDTEAFF	TGTGCCAGCAGCAGCCGAGTTTTCAGGGCCCTGGGGGACACTGAAGCTTTCTTT
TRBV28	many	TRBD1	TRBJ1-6	CASRGTGYSPLHF	TGTGCCAGCAGGGGGACAGGGTACTCACCCCTCCACTTT
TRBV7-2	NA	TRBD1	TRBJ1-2	CASSSDREVIYGYTF	TGTGCCAGCAGCTCGGACAGGGAGGTTATCTATGGCTACACCTTC
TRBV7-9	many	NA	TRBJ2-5	CASSPPSGETQYF	TGTGCCAGCTCACCTCCGTCGGGAGAGACCCAGTACTTC
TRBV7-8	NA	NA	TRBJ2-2	CASSLATGNTGELFF	TGTGCCAGCAGCTTAGCGACGGGGAACACCGGGGAGCTGTTTTTT
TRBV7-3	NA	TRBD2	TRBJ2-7	CASVEVGSGTRSYEQYF	TGTGCCAGCGTGGAAGTGGGTAGCGGGACTCGCTCCTACGAGCAGTACTTC
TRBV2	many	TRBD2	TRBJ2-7	CASSQAVASGHYEQYF	TGTGCCAGCAGCCAGGCAGTGGCTAGCGGACACTACGAGCAGTACTTC
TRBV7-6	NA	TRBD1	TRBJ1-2	CASSLGQGVYGYTF	TGTGCCAGCAGCTTAGGACAGGGCGTCTATGGCTACACCTTC
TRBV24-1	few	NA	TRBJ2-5	CATSDLARDQETQYF	TGTGCCACCAGTGATTTGGCCAGGGACCAAGAGACCCAGTACTTC
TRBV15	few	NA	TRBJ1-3	CATSRQTRAENTIYF	TGTGCCACCAGCAGGCAAACCAGGGCAGAAAACACCATATATTTT